Following are 18 T cell receptor beta chains from one sample sequenced in a study of blood T cells in healthy people across ages. A second PCR of 7 to 11 cycles used a sample-barcoded 5' primer and a J-beta primer mix. TCRdb re-analysed the 5' RACE reads in MiXCR, keeping a single row per CDR3 protein. Among 2 million or so distinct CDR3 sequences listed, less than 50% were seen once. The sequenced sample consisted of blood. The source is a woman between 40 and 55 years old in good health.

This clonotype was recorded many times. V and J are TRBV6-2 or TRBV6-3 and TRBJ2-7, with 7 bases lining up with TRBD1. This CDR3 is 13 amino acids long. Trimming at V came to 5 bases and at J to 4 bases, leaving 5 bases not matched to a gene. Germline CDR1 reads MNHEY; CDR2 reads SVGEGT. The CDR3 is CASSRTGFYEQYF. The CDR3 nucleotides are TGTGCCAGCAGTCGGACAGGCTTTTACGAGCAGTACTTC.

V usage is TRBV7-2 and J usage is TRBJ1-6; 9 bases are a match to TRBD1. J gave up 13 bases and V 4 bases, and 11 bases lay outside the gene matches. Germline V lookup: CDR1 SGHTA, CDR2 FQGNSA. The CDR3 totals 15 residues. CDR3 bases: TGTGCCAGCAGCTCGGGACAGGGAAACTTATCCCCCCTCCACTTT. Amino acids: CASSSGQGNLSPLHF.

The rearrangement links TRBV11-2 to TRBJ2-5; D gene unclear. The CDR3 runs 15 residues. Germline V lookup: CDR1 SGHAT, CDR2 FQNNGV. Trimming shortened V by 1 base and J by 8 bases, and 17 bases separated the two germline ends. The CDR3 DNA follows: TGTGCCAGCAGCTTAGCCGCTGCTCCATCGGAAACCCAGTACTTC. This translates into CASSLAAAPSETQYF.

The J gene is TRBJ2-7, the V gene TRBV7-9, with a tentative D call TRBD1 (6 bases). V was trimmed by 7 bases and J by 5 bases, leaving 15 bases between them. This CDR3 spans 13 amino acids. Germline V gene sequence: CDR1 SEHNR, CDR2 FQNEAQ (reference sequence). Written as DNA, the CDR3 is TGTGCCAGCACGATGACAGGTGTCAACGAGCAGTACTTC. Its translation: CASTMTGVNEQYF.

The chain uses TRBV12-3 or TRBV12-4 and TRBJ2-3; TRBD2 is a possible D gene (5 bases). CDR3 length equals 13 residues. Trimming removed 4 bases at V and 4 bases at J, with 9 bases between. CDR3 coding DNA: TGTGCCAGCAGTTGTGGGAGTCCAGATACGCAGTATTTT. Protein: CASSCGSPDTQYF.

The gene calls are TRBV7-9 and TRBJ2-7, with D uncertain. Trimming removed 4 bases at V and 3 bases at J, with 10 bases between. The CDR3 runs 13 residues. Per germline, CDR1 SEHNR and CDR2 FQNEAQ (reference sequence). For the CDR3, the DNA is TGTGCCAGCAGCTCAACACAAGGCTACGAGCAGTACTTC. It translates to CASSSTQGYEQYF. Full variable domain (rest looked up from reference TRBV7-9 and TRBJ2-7): DTGVSQNPRHKITKRGQNVTFRCDPISEHNRLYWYRQTLGQGPEFLTYFQNEAQLEKSRLLSDRFSAERPKGSFSTLEIQRTEQGDSAMYLCASSSTQGYEQYFGPGTRLTVT.

The sample holds many counts of this clonotype. The V call is TRBV7-9, the J call TRBJ2-7; no reliable D call. Germline assignment: CDR1 SEHNR and CDR2 FQNEAQ (reference sequence). The CDR3 length is 14 residues. V was pared by 0 bases and J by 2 bases, with 8 bases between. The CDR3 protein is CASSLAGSAYEQYF. The CDR3 DNA reads TGTGCCAGCAGCTTAGCGGGGTCTGCCTACGAGCAGTACTTC. Full variable domain (missing parts from reference TRBV7-9 and TRBJ2-7): DTGVSQNPRHKITKRGQNVTFRCDPISEHNRLYWYRQTLGQGPEFLTYFQNEAQLEKSRLLSDRFSAERPKGSFSTLEIQRTEQGDSAMYLCASSLAGSAYEQYFGPGTRLTVT.

This clonotype was observed many times. The chain combines TRBV7-2 with TRBJ2-1, with unresolved D. Germline CDR1 is SGHTA and CDR2 is FQGNSA. This CDR3 comprises 15 residues. V lost 4 bases to trimming and J lost 7 bases, with 17 bases between them. CDR3 sequence (DNA): TGTGCCAGCAGCTCCGCCGGGCTAGTCGGGAATGAGCAGTTCTTC. Translated: CASSSAGLVGNEQFF.

This clonotype has more than one count but fewer than ten. The chain employs TRBV20-1 and TRBJ2-3; 8 nucleotides line up with TRBD1. Germline CDR1 reads DFQATT; CDR2 reads SNEGSKA (reference sequence). CDR3 length: 14 residues. The CDR3 loop reads CRTPEDRATDTQYF. The DNA of the CDR3 is TGCCGTACTCCCGAGGACAGGGCCACAGATACGCAGTATTTT.

This clonotype was counted a few times. One end of the junction varies from germline; a read error may be responsible. V gene TRBV20-1 combines with J gene TRBJ1-2; a possible D gene is TRBD1 (6 bases). CDR1 and CDR2 from the germline V gene are DFQATT and SNEGSKA (reference sequence). The CDR3 is 13 residues long. The CDR3 spells CSARTGNNFGYTF. The CDR3 nucleotides are TGCAGTGCGAGAACAGGGAATAACTTTGGCTACACCTTC.

This clonotype was counted a few times. This chain joins TRBV5-1 and TRBJ2-3, with 8 positions matching TRBD2. Per germline, CDR1 SGHRS and CDR2 YFSETQ. V was clipped by 4 bases and J by 2 bases; unmatched bases: 9. This CDR3 spans 16 amino acids. The CDR3 nucleotides read TGCGCCAGCAGCCCTGTGGTAGCGGGGACCACAGATACGCAGTATTTT. Protein product: CASSPVVAGTTDTQYF.

The chain links TRBV6-6 to TRBJ2-1, with no clear D. In germline, CDR1 is MNHNY, CDR2 SVGAGI (reference sequence). The CDR3 length is 11 residues. Trimming took 7 bases from V and 7 from J, leaving 8 bases between them. CDR3 sequence reads: CASTEKNEQFF. As DNA, the CDR3 is TGTGCCAGCACCGAGAAGAATGAGCAGTTCTTC.

The J gene is TRBJ2-1, the V gene TRBV5-5; unclear D gene. The CDR3 totals 13 residues. Trimming cost V 6 bases and J 5 bases, with 12 bases left between them. Germline V gene lookup returns CDR1 SGHKS and CDR2 YYEKEE (reference sequence). This CDR3 reads CASNSIIDNEQFF. Written as DNA, the CDR3 is TGTGCCAGCAACTCTATTATAGACAATGAGCAGTTCTTC. Full variable domain (remainder filled in from reference TRBV5-5 and TRBJ2-1): DAGVTQSPTHLIKTRGQQVTLRCSPISGHKSVSWYQQVLGQGPQFIFQYYEKEERGRGNFPDRFSARQFPNYSSELNVNALLLGDSALYLCASNSIIDNEQFFGPGTRLTVL.

This clonotype showed up just a few times. The V and J genes are TRBV20-1 and TRBJ2-5; unclear D gene. Matching the DNA end better, TRBJ2-7 makes the J call doubtful. The CDR3 sequence is 18 residues long. Per the germline V gene, CDR1 is DFQATT and CDR2 is SNEGSKA (reference sequence). The CDR3 is CSAEVGSRKLAHSYEQYF. The CDR3 DNA reads as TGCAGTGCCGAGGTAGGATCCCGGAAGCTGGCCCACTCCTACGAGCAGTACTTC.

The gene calls are TRBV24-1 and TRBJ2-6; D perhaps matches TRBD2 (5 bases). CDR1 is KGHDR and CDR2 is SFDVKD in the germline V gene. V gave up 12 bases and J gave up 4 bases, with 12 bases separating them. CDR3 size: 13 residues. The CDR3 loop is CAASSGGANVLTF. The DNA of the CDR3 is TGTGCCGCTTCTTCGGGGGGGGCCAACGTCCTGACTTTC.

Only one count was recorded for this clonotype. This chain joins TRBV28 and TRBJ2-2; TRBD1 aligns across 9 bases. Germline V gene data show CDR1 as MDHEN and CDR2 as SYDVKM. The CDR3 has 16 amino acids. The ends lost 5 bases at V and 3 bases at J; junction bases unmatched: 7. The DNA for the CDR3 is TGTGCCAGCAGTCTTCCGGGACAGGGATACACCGGGGAGCTGTTTTTT. It translates to CASSLPGQGYTGELFF.

This clonotype was picked up a small number of times. The rearrangement uses TRBV4-3 and TRBJ2-7, with 8 bases that match TRBD1. Trimming took 0 bases from V and 1 from J; bases not matched to a gene: 5. CDR3 size: 16 residues. Germline V gene sequence: CDR1 LGHNA, CDR2 YSLEER. The CDR3 region has the DNA TGCGCCAGCAGCCAAGACCGCAGGGGGCCTTCCTACGAGCAGTACTTC. As protein: CASSQDRRGPSYEQYF.

The CDR3 loop is CAISEGTEGSEKLFF. The DNA of the CDR3 is TGTGCCATCAGTGAAGGGACAGAAGGAAGTGAAAAACTGTTTTTT. The J gene is TRBJ1-4, the V gene TRBV10-3, with TRBD1 matching 7 bases. Losses at the gene ends were 3 bases for V and 7 bases for J; bases not matched to a gene: 8. The germline CDR1 and CDR2 sequences are ENHRY and SYGVKD. The length of the CDR3 is 15 residues.